The following is a TCR beta chain sequence with its context. Antigen specificity is unknown. These data come from a study of a mutant IDH1 vaccine in newly diagnosed glioma. Measured with immunoSEQ multiplex PCR; TCRdb has only the in-frame clones, and not every one. The top ten hold 25% to 35% of the sample, which has 26,000 or so clones, 83% seen once. CDR1 and CDR2 from the germline V gene are SQVTM and ANQGSEA. The CDR3 runs to 12 residues. The V end lost 4 bases, the J end lost 3 bases, and 9 bases lay between the germline ends. Time point in this sample: week 35, safety follow-up. Mutant IDH1 20-mer peptide, at 300 ug, made up each vaccine dose, with topical imiquimod.

The rearrangement links TRBV29-1 to TRBJ1-1; D uncertain. This specimen was PBMCs, taken from a glioma patient whose treatment included an IDH1 peptide vaccine. The sequence came from a man aged 25-45 years with glioma. CDR3 DNA sequence: TGCAGCGTTGCTCTCGCAGACACTGAAGCTTTCTTT. Its protein is CSVALADTEAFF.